Below are 17 T cell receptor beta chains sequenced from a single sample in a study of beta chain features in type 1 diabetes. Study-level results: Shorter TCRB CDR3s, moderately but significantly so, were found in Type 1 diabetes patients in all four CD4+ subsets.

Reverse transcribing all isolated RNA meant expressed TCRB transcripts were sequenced. Some clones are missing from TCRdb's copy, which holds only in-frame ones; the method was immunoSEQ multiplex PCR. In the table there are over 200,000 clones, approximately 10% of which are singletons. Their target antigens are unknown. What was sequenced was naive CD4+ T cells from blood. All receptors derive from a man aged 30-40 years with type 1 diabetes.

This clone was seen more than once but under ten times. The chain carries TRBV11-2 and TRBJ2-5; D is ambiguous. Trimming pared 2 bases from V and 4 bases from J, leaving 11 bases between. Germline CDR1 is SGHAT and CDR2 is FQNNGV. The CDR3 has 14 residues. CDR3 loop: CASSLLVAPETQYF. The CDR3 DNA sequence: TGTGCCAGCAGCTTACTGGTAGCCCCAGAGACCCAGTACTTC.

This clone has only a few counts. The chain recombines TRBV7-9 with TRBJ2-1; 8 bases agree with TRBD2. This CDR3 contains 17 residues. Looked up from germline, CDR1 is SEHNR and CDR2 is FQNEAQ (reference sequence). V dropped 5 bases and J dropped 0; count of bases not matched to a gene: 9. The CDR3 loop is CASSPPGLESSYNEQFF. The CDR3 DNA is TGTGCCAGCAGCCCCCCGGGACTAGAGAGCTCCTACAATGAGCAGTTCTTC.

This clone has just a few counts. The chain has TRBV18 and TRBJ2-1; D perhaps matches TRBD1 (6 bases). V was cut by 2 bases and J by 2 bases, with 13 bases left in between. CDR1 and CDR2 from the germline V gene are KGHSH and LQKENI. This CDR3 has 16 amino acids. CDR3 amino acids: CASSPMGAGTYNEQFF. The CDR3 DNA sequence: TGTGCCAGCTCACCAATGGGGGCTGGGACCTACAATGAGCAGTTCTTC.

The V call is TRBV5-1, the J call TRBJ2-1; TRBD2 aligns across 8 bases. The CDR3 contains 15 residues. V shed 4 bases and J 10 bases; nucleotides not matched to a gene: 13. In germline, CDR1 is SGHRS, CDR2 YFSETQ. The CDR3 coding sequence is TGCGCCAGCAGCAGCCTGACTAGCGCAACCTCGGAGCAGTTCTTC. It yields the protein CASSSLTSATSEQFF.

This clone was counted only a few times. The chain's CDR3 is CASSVDGNTEAFF. The CDR3 region has the DNA TGTGCCAGCAGCGTAGACGGGAACACTGAAGCTTTCTTT. The rearrangement uses TRBV9 and TRBJ1-1; D uncertain. Germline assignment: CDR1 SGDLS and CDR2 YYNGEE. With 0 bases removed from V and 1 base from J, the gap between germline ends came to 4 bases. The CDR3 loop spans 13 amino acids.

The V and J genes are TRBV5-4 and TRBJ2-2; possible D gene TRBD1, 6 bases. Germline V gene data show CDR1 as SGHNT and CDR2 as YYREEE (reference sequence). This CDR3 has 16 amino acids. Trimming cost V 1 base and J 3 bases, with 13 bases left between them. CDR3 nucleotide sequence: TGTGCCAGCAGCTTGTCGATCACAGGGCACACCGGGGAGCTGTTTTTT. Its translation: CASSLSITGHTGELFF.

The chain combines TRBV11-2 with TRBJ2-3; 11 bases match TRBD2. Unmatched junction bases numbered 3, after V lost 0 bases and J lost 13 bases. Germline V gives CDR1 SGHAT, CDR2 FQNNGV. The CDR3 runs to 13 residues. The CDR3 DNA reads as TGTGCCAGCAGCTTAGAACTAGCGGGGGTGGAGTATTTT. Its protein product is CASSLELAGVEYF.

Only a few counts were recorded for this clone. The DNA for the CDR3 is TGTGCCAGCAGTGAAAGGAGGGGGGGCGTTATAGATGAGCAGTTCTTC. Residues: CASSERRGGVIDEQFF. This rearrangement joins TRBV2 to TRBJ2-1, with a tentative D call TRBD2 (7 bases). This CDR3 contains 16 residues. Germline CDR1 reads SNHLY; CDR2 reads FYNNEI. Trimming left V 2 bases short and J 8 bases short, with 19 bases between. Drawing the rest from reference TRBV2 and TRBJ2-1, the complete variable domain is EPEVTQTPSHQVTQMGQEVILRCVPISNHLYFYWYRQILGQKVEFLVSFYNNEISEKSEIFDDQFSVERPDGSNFTLKIRSTKLEDSAMYFCASSERRGGVIDEQFFGPGTRLTVL.

This clone was seen only a few times. The V call is TRBV5-8, the J call TRBJ2-1; 10 nucleotides align to TRBD1. Germline CDR1 is SGHTS and CDR2 is YDEGEE. This CDR3 comprises 15 residues. V lost 5 bases and J lost 7; bases outside the gene matches: 9. The CDR3 reads CASRLGTGEANEQFF. The CDR3, as DNA: TGTGCCAGCAGGCTAGGGACAGGGGAGGCGAATGAGCAGTTCTTC.

The CDR3 sequence: CASSLEQGLNYTF. The DNA for the CDR3 is TGTGCCAGCAGCTTAGAACAGGGTTTAAACTACACCTTC. The chain recombines TRBV7-9 with TRBJ1-2; tentative D call: TRBD1 (6 bases). The germline gives CDR1 SEHNR, CDR2 FQNEAQ (reference sequence). The CDR3 is 13 residues long. Trimming pared 1 base from V and 10 bases from J, leaving 13 bases between.

This clone was counted once. The V gene is TRBV28, the J gene TRBJ1-6, with a weak D call TRBD1 (5 bases). The CDR3 length is 16 residues. Germline V gene data show CDR1 as MDHEN and CDR2 as SYDVKM. Trimming took off 6 bases at V and 4 bases at J, with 16 bases between the two ends. The CDR3 region is CASSSRQLDYNSPLHF. The CDR3 region has the DNA TGTGCCAGCAGCTCTCGACAGTTAGATTATAATTCACCCCTCCACTTT.

The V gene is TRBV10-3, the J gene TRBJ1-4; D might be TRBD1 (6 bases). This CDR3 has 12 amino acids. CDR1 is ENHRY and CDR2 is SYGVKD in the germline V gene. V was pared by 7 bases and J by 6 bases, with 9 bases between. The CDR3 sequence is CAINAGDEKLFF. CDR3 nucleotides: TGTGCCATCAACGCAGGGGATGAAAAACTGTTTTTT.

The J gene is TRBJ1-2, the V gene TRBV4-2; possibly TRBD1 for D (6 bases). Germline loops: CDR1 LGHNA, CDR2 YNFKEQ. Trimming removed 3 bases from V and 4 bases from J, with 12 bases in between. The CDR3 sequence is 14 residues long. CDR3 in amino acids: CASSHPRQVYGYTF. CDR3 nucleotides: TGTGCCAGCAGCCACCCCAGACAGGTCTATGGCTACACCTTC.

This clone appeared a few times. The chain uses TRBV5-1 and TRBJ2-3; TRBD2 is a possible D gene (6 bases). The length of the CDR3 is 15 residues. The germline V gene encodes CDR1 SGHRS and CDR2 YFSETQ. Trimming pared 1 base from V and 3 bases from J, leaving 12 bases between. CDR3 nucleotides: TGCGCCAGCAGCTTGTTACCAGGAGGGACAGATACGCAGTATTTT. It specifies CASSLLPGGTDTQYF. Drawing the rest from reference TRBV5-1 and TRBJ2-3, the complete variable domain is KAGVTQTPRYLIKTRGQQVTLSCSPISGHRSVSWYQQTPGQGLQFLFEYFSETQRNKGNFPGRFSGRQFSNSRSEMNVSTLELGDSALYLCASSLLPGGTDTQYFGPGTRLTVL.

This clone was counted only a few times. This chain connects TRBV27 to TRBJ2-2, with D tentatively TRBD1 (6 bases). V dropped 6 bases and J dropped 4 bases, with 18 bases sitting between them. There are 16 residues in the CDR3. Germline V lookup: CDR1 MNHEY, CDR2 SMNVEV (reference sequence). CDR3 sequence reads: CASSLQGRMGTGELFF. The CDR3 DNA is TGTGCCAGCAGCCTACAGGGTAGGATGGGCACCGGGGAGCTGTTTTTT.

The chain employs TRBV7-2 and TRBJ1-6, with D uncertain. There are 13 residues in the CDR3. In germline, CDR1 is SGHTA, CDR2 FQGNSA. The ends were cut back, 5 bases at V and 7 bases at J, with 9 bases in the middle. CDR3 DNA sequence: TGTGCCAGCAGCCAAGGACTGAATTCACCCCTCCACTTT. Protein: CASSQGLNSPLHF.

This clone was counted between two and nine times. The V call is TRBV2, the J call TRBJ2-5, with 7 positions matching TRBD2. The V gene end was trimmed by 8 bases and the J gene end by 5 bases; junction bases not matched to a gene: 8. From germline, CDR1 is SNHLY and CDR2 FYNNEI. CDR3 length: 13 amino acids. The CDR3 region is CASEWGGLETQYF. The CDR3 DNA sequence: TGTGCCAGCGAATGGGGGGGGTTGGAGACCCAGTACTTC.